This T cell receptor (beta chain) was retrieved from a study of blood T cell repertoires in COVID-19. Study as a whole: Acute-phase and convalescent COVID-19 samples originated in the United States, Italy and Spain. In each case, the material was cDNA or gDNA derived from T cells, B-cell-depleted T cells, or PBMCs.

This CDR3 region has 14 residues. Germline V gives CDR1 SGHKS, CDR2 YYEKEE (reference sequence). V was trimmed by 0 bases and J by 7 bases, leaving 11 bases between them. Source study methods: Amplified reference gene primers provided the basis for estimating nucleated cell counts. Clones were read by immunoSEQ multiplex PCR, and TCRdb kept only the in-frame ones, dropping some. V and J calls and clone size are copied from that table; D and trimming were computed from the DNA. The table shows roughly 190,000 clones, with 75% to 95% occurring only once. Input material: peripheral blood. The J gene is TRBJ1-5, the V gene TRBV5-5; no clear D gene. This receptor was taken from a man aged 50 to 59 with acute or convalescent COVID-19. CDR3 bases: TGTGCCAGCAGCTTGGTTTCATCCGGGCAGCCCCAGCATTTT. The encoded protein is CASSLVSSGQPQHF.